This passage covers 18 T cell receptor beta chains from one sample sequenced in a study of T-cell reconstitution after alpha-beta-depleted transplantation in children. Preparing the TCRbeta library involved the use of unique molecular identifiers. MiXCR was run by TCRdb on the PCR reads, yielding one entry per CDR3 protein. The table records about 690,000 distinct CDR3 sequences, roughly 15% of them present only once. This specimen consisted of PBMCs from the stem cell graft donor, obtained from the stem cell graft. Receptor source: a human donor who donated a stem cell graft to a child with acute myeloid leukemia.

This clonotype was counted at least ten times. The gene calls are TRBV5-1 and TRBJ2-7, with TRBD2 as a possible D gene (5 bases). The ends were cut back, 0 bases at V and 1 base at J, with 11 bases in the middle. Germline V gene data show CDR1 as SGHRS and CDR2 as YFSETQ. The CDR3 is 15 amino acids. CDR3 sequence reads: CASSLDGGLSYEQYF. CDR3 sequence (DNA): TGCGCCAGCAGCTTGGACGGAGGTTTGTCCTACGAGCAGTACTTC.

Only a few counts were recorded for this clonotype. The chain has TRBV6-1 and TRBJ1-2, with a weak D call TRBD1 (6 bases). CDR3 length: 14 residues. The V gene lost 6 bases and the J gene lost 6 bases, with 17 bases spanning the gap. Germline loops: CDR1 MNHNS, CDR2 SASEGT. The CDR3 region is CASRRQGKDHGYTF. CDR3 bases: TGTGCCAGCAGGCGGCAGGGGAAGGACCATGGCTACACCTTC.

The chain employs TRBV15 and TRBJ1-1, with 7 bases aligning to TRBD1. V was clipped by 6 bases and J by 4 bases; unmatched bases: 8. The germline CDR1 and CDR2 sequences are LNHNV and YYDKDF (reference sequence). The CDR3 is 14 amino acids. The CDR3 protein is CATSQQGKGTEAFF. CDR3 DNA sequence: TGTGCCACCAGTCAACAGGGGAAGGGCACTGAAGCTTTCTTT.

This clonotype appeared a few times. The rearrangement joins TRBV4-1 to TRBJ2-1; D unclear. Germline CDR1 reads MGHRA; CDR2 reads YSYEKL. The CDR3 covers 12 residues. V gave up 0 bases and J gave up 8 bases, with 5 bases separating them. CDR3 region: CASSQDKDEQFF. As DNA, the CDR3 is TGCGCCAGCAGCCAAGACAAGGATGAGCAGTTCTTC.

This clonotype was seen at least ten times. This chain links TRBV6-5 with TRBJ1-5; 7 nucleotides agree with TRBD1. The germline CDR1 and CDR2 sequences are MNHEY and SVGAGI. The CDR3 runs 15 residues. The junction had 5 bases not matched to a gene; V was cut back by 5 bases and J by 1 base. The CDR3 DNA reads TGTGCCAGCAGTCCCAGGGGGGACAGCAATCAGCCCCAGCATTTT. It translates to CASSPRGDSNQPQHF.

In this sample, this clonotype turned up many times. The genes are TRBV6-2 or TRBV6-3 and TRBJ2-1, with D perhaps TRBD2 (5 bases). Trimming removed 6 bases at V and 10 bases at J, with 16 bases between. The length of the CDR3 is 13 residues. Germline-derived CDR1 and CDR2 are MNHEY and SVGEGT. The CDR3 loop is CASSWTLPGEQFF. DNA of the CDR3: TGTGCCAGCAGCTGGACCCTCCCGGGAGAGCAGTTCTTC.

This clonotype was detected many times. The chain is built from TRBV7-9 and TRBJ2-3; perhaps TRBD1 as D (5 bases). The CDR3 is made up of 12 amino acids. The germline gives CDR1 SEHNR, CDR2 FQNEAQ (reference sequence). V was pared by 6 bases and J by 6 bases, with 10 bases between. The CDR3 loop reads CASSPGMDTQYF. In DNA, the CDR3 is TGTGCCAGCAGTCCAGGGATGGATACGCAGTATTTT.

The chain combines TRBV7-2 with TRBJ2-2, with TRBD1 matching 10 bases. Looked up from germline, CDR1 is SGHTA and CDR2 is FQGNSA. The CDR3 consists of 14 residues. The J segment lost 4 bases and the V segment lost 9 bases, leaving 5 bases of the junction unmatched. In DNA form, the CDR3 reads TGTGCCAGGAGACGGGACAGGGGCACCGGGGAGCTGTTTTTT. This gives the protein CARRRDRGTGELFF.

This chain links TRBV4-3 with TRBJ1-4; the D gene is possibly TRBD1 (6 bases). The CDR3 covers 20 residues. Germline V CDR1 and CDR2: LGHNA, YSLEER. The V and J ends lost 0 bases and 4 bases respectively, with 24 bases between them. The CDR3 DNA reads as TGCGCCAGCAGCCAAGATTTAACTCTGGACAGTCCCTTGGATAATGAAAAACTGTTTTTT. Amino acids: CASSQDLTLDSPLDNEKLFF.

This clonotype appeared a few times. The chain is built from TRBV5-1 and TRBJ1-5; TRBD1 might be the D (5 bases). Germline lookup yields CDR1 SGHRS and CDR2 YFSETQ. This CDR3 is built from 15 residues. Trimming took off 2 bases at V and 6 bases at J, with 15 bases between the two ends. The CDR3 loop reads CASSLGERRGQPQHF. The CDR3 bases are TGCGCCAGCAGCTTAGGAGAGCGGAGGGGTCAGCCCCAGCATTTT.

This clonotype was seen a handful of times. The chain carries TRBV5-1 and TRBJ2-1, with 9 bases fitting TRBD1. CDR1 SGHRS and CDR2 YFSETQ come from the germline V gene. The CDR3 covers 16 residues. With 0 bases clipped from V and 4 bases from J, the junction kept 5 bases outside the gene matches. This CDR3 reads CASSLAPGTGYNEQFF. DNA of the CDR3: TGCGCCAGCAGCTTGGCTCCCGGGACAGGGTACAATGAGCAGTTCTTC.

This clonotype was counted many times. The CDR3 coding sequence is TGCGCCAGCAGCCAGATCGGACAGGGACTTCTCGGCTACACCTTC. It codes for CASSQIGQGLLGYTF. V and J are TRBV4-3 and TRBJ1-2; TRBD1 aligns across 8 bases. This CDR3 is 15 amino acids long. Germline V lookup: CDR1 LGHNA, CDR2 YSLEER. V was pared by 3 bases and J by 8 bases, with 11 bases of the junction left unmatched.

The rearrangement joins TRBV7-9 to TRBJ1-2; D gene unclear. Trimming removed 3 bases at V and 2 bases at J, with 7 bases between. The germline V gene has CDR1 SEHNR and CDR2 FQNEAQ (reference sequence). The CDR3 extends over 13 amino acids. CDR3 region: CASSFAENYGYTF. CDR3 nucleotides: TGTGCCAGCAGCTTCGCGGAAAACTATGGCTACACCTTC.

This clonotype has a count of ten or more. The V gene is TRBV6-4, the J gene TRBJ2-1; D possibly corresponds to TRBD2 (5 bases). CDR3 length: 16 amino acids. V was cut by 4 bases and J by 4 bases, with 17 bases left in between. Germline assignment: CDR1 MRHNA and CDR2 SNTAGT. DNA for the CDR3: TGTGCCAGCAGTGTAGGACTCAGGTCACCTTACAATGAGCAGTTCTTC. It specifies CASSVGLRSPYNEQFF.

The CDR3 bases are TGTGCCAGCAGTTTGGGTAGGGCAGGTTCTGGGGCCAACGTCCTGACTTTC. Its protein product is CASSLGRAGSGANVLTF. The V gene is TRBV12-3 or TRBV12-4, the J gene TRBJ2-6; D is unresolved. V lost 3 bases and J lost 1, with 13 bases in between. The CDR3 totals 17 residues.

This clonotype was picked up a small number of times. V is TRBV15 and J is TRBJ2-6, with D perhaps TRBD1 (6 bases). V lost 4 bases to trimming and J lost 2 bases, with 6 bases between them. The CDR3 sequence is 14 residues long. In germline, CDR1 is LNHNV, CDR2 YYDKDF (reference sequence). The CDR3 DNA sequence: TGTGCCACCAGCAAGGGGGCTGGGGCCAACGTCCTGACTTTC. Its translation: CATSKGAGANVLTF.

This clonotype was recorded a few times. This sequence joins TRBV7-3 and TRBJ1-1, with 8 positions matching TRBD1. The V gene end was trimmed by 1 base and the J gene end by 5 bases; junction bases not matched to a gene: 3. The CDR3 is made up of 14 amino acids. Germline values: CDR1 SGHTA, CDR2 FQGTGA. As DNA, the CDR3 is TGTGCCAGCAGCTTAATAGGACAGGGAACTGAAGCTTTCTTT. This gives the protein CASSLIGQGTEAFF.

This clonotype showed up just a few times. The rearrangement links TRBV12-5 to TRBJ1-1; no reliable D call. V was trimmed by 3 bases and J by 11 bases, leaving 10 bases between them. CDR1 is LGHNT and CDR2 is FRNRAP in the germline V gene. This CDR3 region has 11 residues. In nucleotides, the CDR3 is TGTGCTAGTGGTTTTGGATTAGTGGCTTTCTTT. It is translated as CASGFGLVAFF. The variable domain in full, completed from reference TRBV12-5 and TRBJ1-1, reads DARVTQTPRHKVTEMGQEVTMRCQPILGHNTVFWYRQTMMQGLELLAYFRNRAPLDDSGMPKDRFSAEMPDATLATLKIQPSEPRDSAVYFCASGFGLVAFFGQGTRLTVV.